These 28 T cell receptor beta chains were all obtained from the same sample, sequenced in a study of T cell responses to AZD1222 COVID-19 vaccine. Profiling relied on immunoSEQ multiplex PCR, and the TCRdb table lists in-frame clones only, not all of them. The sample contains 95,000 to 100,000 clones, roughly nine tenths of which appear only once. The material was peripheral blood, obtained on day 0 of AZD1222 vaccination. Source of these receptors: an adult in good health.

The chain uses TRBV5-5 and TRBJ1-2, with 8 bases lining up with TRBD1. CDR1 SGHKS and CDR2 YYEKEE come from the germline V gene (reference sequence). This CDR3 is 14 amino acids long. Trimming at V came to 5 bases and at J to 4 bases, leaving 7 bases not matched to a gene. The CDR3 loop is CASREGQGTYGYTF. The CDR3 DNA reads TGTGCCAGCAGAGAAGGACAGGGAACCTATGGCTACACCTTC.

The chain is built from TRBV5-4 and TRBJ2-5; D is perhaps TRBD1 (6 bases). The CDR3 totals 17 residues. Trimming removed 0 bases from V and 3 bases from J, with 18 bases in between. The germline V gene has CDR1 SGHNT and CDR2 YYREEE (reference sequence). CDR3 in amino acids: CASSLGQGRTEEETQYF. The CDR3 nucleotides are TGTGCCAGCAGCTTGGGGCAAGGCAGGACAGAAGAAGAGACCCAGTACTTC.

The gene calls are TRBV5-5 and TRBJ1-1; the D is unclear. Germline V lookup: CDR1 SGHKS, CDR2 YYEKEE (reference sequence). The CDR3 spans 17 residues. With 0 bases removed from V and 10 bases from J, the gap between germline ends came to 25 bases. The CDR3: CASSLVIVLVSEVGAFF. DNA of the CDR3: TGTGCCAGCAGCTTGGTTATTGTTCTAGTTTCCGAGGTCGGAGCTTTCTTT.

The V gene is TRBV19, the J gene TRBJ2-3; 7 bases match TRBD1. J gave up 5 bases and V 7 bases, and 12 bases lay outside the gene matches. The CDR3 totals 15 residues. Germline loops: CDR1 LNHDA, CDR2 SQIVND (reference sequence). CDR3 nucleotide sequence: TGTGCCAGTAAAATGACAGGGCGGACGGGAGATACGCAGTATTTT. Its protein is CASKMTGRTGDTQYF.

This clone has more than one count but fewer than ten. This chain uses TRBV9 with TRBJ2-1, with TRBD2 matching over 10 bases. The V and J ends lost 0 bases and 4 bases, in that order; junction bases with no gene match: 1. Germline V lookup: CDR1 SGDLS, CDR2 YYNGEE. The CDR3 totals 15 residues. In DNA form, the CDR3 reads TGTGCCAGCAGCGTAGTTAGCGGGAGGTACAATGAGCAGTTCTTC. It codes for CASSVVSGRYNEQFF.

DNA for the CDR3: TGTGCCAGTAGTATTGGAAGCCGGGAAGACTACGAGCAGTACTTC. It translates to CASSIGSREDYEQYF. V gene TRBV19 combines with J gene TRBJ2-7; D may be TRBD2 (5 bases). The germline V gene encodes CDR1 LNHDA and CDR2 SQIVND (reference sequence). The CDR3 runs to 15 residues. V was trimmed by 3 bases and J by 3 bases, leaving 15 bases between them.

The chain links TRBV2 to TRBJ2-7; tentatively, D is TRBD2 (5 bases). The V gene lost 3 bases and the J gene lost 4 bases, with 16 bases spanning the gap. Germline lookup yields CDR1 SNHLY and CDR2 FYNNEI. This CDR3 spans 15 amino acids. The CDR3 DNA reads as TGTGCCAGCAGTGATGCACAGACTAAGAAGTACGAGCAGTACTTC. This encodes CASSDAQTKKYEQYF.

J is TRBJ2-7 and V is TRBV18; 7 positions agree with TRBD2. Germline assignment: CDR1 KGHSH and CDR2 LQKENI. The trim removed 7 bases at V and 5 bases at J, leaving 8 bases unmatched. The CDR3 loop spans 13 amino acids. The CDR3 protein is CASFLAGAHEQYF. In nucleotides, the CDR3 is TGTGCCAGCTTCTTGGCGGGAGCGCACGAGCAGTACTTC. The entire variable domain, with the rest obtained from reference TRBV18 and TRBJ2-7, is as follows: NAGVMQNPRHLVRRRGQEARLRCSPMKGHSHVYWYRQLPEEGLKFMVYLQKENIIDESGMPKERFSAEFPKEGPSILRIQQVVRGDSAAYFCASFLAGAHEQYFGPGTRLTVT.

This chain joins TRBV6-6 and TRBJ1-4, with no clear D. CDR1 and CDR2 (germline): MNHNY, SVGAGI (reference sequence). The CDR3 consists of 13 residues. V was clipped by 3 bases and J by 2 bases, with 4 bases between them. DNA of the CDR3: TGTGCCAGCAGTTATCCGACTAATGAAAAACTGTTTTTT. Its translation: CASSYPTNEKLFF.

This chain uses TRBV10-3 with TRBJ2-7, with 11 bases identical to TRBD1. Germline CDR1 is ENHRY and CDR2 is SYGVKD. CDR3 length: 15 residues. The junction had 6 bases not matched to a gene; V was cut back by 5 bases and J by 3 bases. CDR3 in DNA: TGTGCCATCAGTCCGTCGGGACAGGGGGACTACGAGCAGTACTTC. Protein: CAISPSGQGDYEQYF.

This sequence joins TRBV12-3 or TRBV12-4 and TRBJ2-7; the D is unclear. The CDR3 is made up of 10 amino acids. V was trimmed by 3 bases and J by 5 bases, leaving 2 bases between them. The CDR3 DNA sequence: TGTGCCAGCAGTTTGCACGAGCAGTACTTC. This translates into CASSLHEQYF.

The V gene is TRBV6-5, the J gene TRBJ1-1; 8 nucleotides agree with TRBD1. The V and J ends lost 5 bases and 6 bases, in that order; junction bases with no gene match: 5. From germline, CDR1 is MNHEY and CDR2 SVGAGI. CDR3 size: 13 residues. CDR3 sequence: CASSTDRGAEAFF. The CDR3 DNA reads TGTGCCAGCAGTACCGACAGGGGCGCTGAAGCTTTCTTT.

This chain joins TRBV7-6 and TRBJ2-3; maybe TRBD2 (5 bases). Germline V gene data show CDR1 as SGHVS and CDR2 as FNYEAQ. The V end was cut by 2 bases, the J end by 7 bases, with 13 bases between. The CDR3 runs 14 residues. CDR3 in amino acids: CASSLLALEHTQYF. The CDR3 DNA reads TGTGCCAGCAGCTTACTAGCTCTAGAACATACGCAGTATTTT.

V usage is TRBV29-1 and J usage is TRBJ2-1; no firm D call. V gave up 7 bases and J gave up 3 bases, with 4 bases separating them. The CDR3 contains 10 residues. Germline CDR1 reads SQVTM; CDR2 reads ANQGSEA. Here the CDR3 reads CSAGYNEQFF. CDR3 bases: TGCAGCGCGGGCTACAATGAGCAGTTCTTC.

The genes are TRBV7-9 and TRBJ2-7, with 7 bases fitting TRBD1. This CDR3 contains 17 residues. The junction had 15 bases not matched to a gene; V was cut back by 3 bases and J by 4 bases. Looked up from germline, CDR1 is SEHNR and CDR2 is FQNEAQ (reference sequence). CDR3 in amino acids: CASSFHQAQQGRYEQYF. DNA for the CDR3: TGTGCCAGCAGCTTCCATCAAGCACAACAGGGGCGTTACGAGCAGTACTTC.

The chain links TRBV5-5 to TRBJ1-2; D perhaps matches TRBD1 (6 bases). Germline-derived CDR1 and CDR2 are SGHKS and YYEKEE (reference sequence). Trimming shortened V by 4 bases and J by 0 bases, and 19 bases separated the two germline ends. The CDR3 is made up of 17 amino acids. The CDR3 nucleotides read TGTGCCAGCAGCCCCGTCGGCCTAGACAGGTCTAACTATGGCTACACCTTC. Translating gives CASSPVGLDRSNYGYTF.

This clone was detected only once. V usage is TRBV11-2 and J usage is TRBJ2-7; D unresolved. V lost 5 bases and J lost 3, with 14 bases in between. Germline lookup yields CDR1 SGHAT and CDR2 FQNNGV. This CDR3 is built from 14 residues. CDR3 DNA sequence: TGTGCCAGCAGCCCGCGGACCAAGGGCTACGAGCAGTACTTC. As protein: CASSPRTKGYEQYF.

The sample holds a few counts of this clone. V is TRBV19 and J is TRBJ1-2, with a tentative D call TRBD1 (5 bases). Trimming removed 6 bases from V and 4 bases from J, with 12 bases in between. Germline CDR1 reads LNHDA; CDR2 reads SQIVND (reference sequence). CDR3 length equals 13 residues. The CDR3 spells CASRQAISYGYTF. CDR3 nucleotide sequence: TGTGCCAGTAGACAGGCCATATCCTATGGCTACACCTTC.

V gene TRBV24-1 combines with J gene TRBJ1-6; 10 bases match TRBD1. CDR1 is KGHDR and CDR2 is SFDVKD in the germline V gene. The CDR3 is 16 residues long. V gave up 3 bases and J gave up 9 bases; unmatched junction bases: 7. As DNA, the CDR3 is TGTGCCACCAGTGATGCACCGGGACAGGGGCGTTCACCCCTCCACTTT. Its protein is CATSDAPGQGRSPLHF.

This chain connects TRBV9 to TRBJ1-6, with D perhaps matching TRBD1 (6 bases). V was shortened by 3 bases and J by 7 bases, with 11 bases between the two germline ends. This CDR3 region has 14 residues. The V gene's germline CDR1 is SGDLS and CDR2 YYNGEE. CDR3: CASSEGTRNSPLHF. For the CDR3, the DNA is TGTGCCAGCAGCGAGGGGACAAGGAATTCACCCCTCCACTTT.

The rearrangement uses TRBV20-1 and TRBJ1-5; possibly TRBD1 for D (5 bases). This CDR3 spans 11 amino acids. CDR1 and CDR2 from the germline V gene are DFQATT and SNEGSKA (reference sequence). The V and J ends lost 6 bases and 15 bases respectively, with 18 bases between them. The DNA of the CDR3 is TGCAGTGCAAACACCGGGACTCAGAGGCATTTT. It specifies CSANTGTQRHF.

This chain uses TRBV6-5 with TRBJ2-7, with a weak D call TRBD1 (5 bases). The germline V and J ends were trimmed by 0 bases and 1 base, with 13 bases remaining between them. The CDR3 has 16 amino acids. From germline, CDR1 is MNHEY and CDR2 SVGAGI. The CDR3 here is CASSYSAGYGSYEQYF. CDR3 sequence (DNA): TGTGCCAGCAGTTACTCGGCAGGGTACGGGTCCTACGAGCAGTACTTC.

The V call is TRBV19, the J call TRBJ1-1; tentative D call: TRBD1 (6 bases). Trimming pared 3 bases from V and 4 bases from J, leaving 12 bases between. The length of the CDR3 is 14 residues. Germline-derived CDR1 and CDR2 are LNHDA and SQIVND (reference sequence). The CDR3 sequence is CASSIRGDPTEAFF. DNA for the CDR3: TGTGCCAGTAGTATCAGGGGTGATCCCACTGAAGCTTTCTTT.

The chain combines TRBV3-1 (or the pseudogene TRBV3-2) with TRBJ1-3; 7 nucleotides line up with TRBD1. After removal of 2 bases from V and 6 bases from J, the junction contained 7 bases not matched to a gene. The CDR3 is 15 residues long. Germline V gene data show CDR1 as LGHDT and CDR2 as YNNKEL (reference sequence). CDR3 nucleotides: TGTGCCAGCAGCCAACCCCCCGGGACAGCAAACACCATATATTTT. Protein: CASSQPPGTANTIYF.

This clone was seen a handful of times. The chain links TRBV10-2 to TRBJ1-4; D may be TRBD1 (5 bases). The CDR3 runs 14 residues. Trimming stripped 3 bases from V and 8 bases from J, with 13 bases between. The V gene's germline CDR1 is WSHSY and CDR2 SAAADI. For the CDR3, the DNA is TGCGCCAGCAGTGAACGACAGCTTAAGGAAAAACTGTTTTTT. It translates to CASSERQLKEKLFF.

This clone appeared a single time. The chain carries TRBV3-1 (or the pseudogene TRBV3-2) and TRBJ2-3; 9 bases are shared with TRBD2. Per the germline V gene, CDR1 is LGHDT and CDR2 is YNNKEL (reference sequence). V was clipped by 4 bases and J by 4 bases; unmatched bases: 3. The CDR3 is 14 residues long. The CDR3 DNA reads TGTGCCAGCAGCCTTAGCGGGAGTGCAGATACGCAGTATTTT. This gives the protein CASSLSGSADTQYF.

V is TRBV9 and J is TRBJ2-6; D unresolved. Germline V lookup: CDR1 SGDLS, CDR2 YYNGEE. This CDR3 contains 18 residues. V was shortened by 4 bases and J by 0 bases, with 17 bases between the two germline ends. CDR3 residues: CASSPHRTAASGANVLTF. As DNA, the CDR3 is TGTGCCAGCAGCCCCCACCGGACGGCAGCCTCTGGGGCCAACGTCCTGACTTTC.

The chain joins TRBV18 to TRBJ1-2, with D maybe TRBD1 (6 bases). The germline gives CDR1 KGHSH, CDR2 LQKENI. This CDR3 is 15 amino acids long. V shed 2 bases and J shed 4 bases, with 14 bases lying between them. The CDR3: CASSPDYGQSYGYTF. Here the CDR3 DNA reads TGTGCCAGCTCACCAGATTACGGACAGTCCTATGGCTACACCTTC.